This paragraph reports one T cell receptor (beta chain). This CDR3 region has 13 residues. V lost 1 base and J lost 9, with 10 bases in between. In the authors' workflow: Reference gene primer amplification gave nucleated cell count estimates. Data came from immunoSEQ multiplex PCR; TCRdb stores just in-frame clones and leaves some out. V, J and clone size reflect that table, while D and trimming were determined from the DNA. The table has 200,000 or so clones, more than 70% seen once; the top ten hold 6.5% to 9%. This entry comes from a study of blood T cell repertoires in COVID-19. Whole-study context: T cells, B-cell-depleted T cells, or PBMCs supplied cDNA or gDNA.

In terms of age and location, participants ranged from about 18 to 90 years and lived in approximately 24 US areas. Participant reports of clinical history set cohort assignment. The sequence was collected from a woman in her forties with acute COVID-19. The gene calls are TRBV12-3 or TRBV12-4 and TRBJ1-5; D ambiguous. The sample comprised PBMCs or T cells enriched from blood (not recorded which). The CDR3 protein is CASSLGLFGPQHF. The CDR3 DNA follows: TGTGCCAGCAGTTTAGGCCTATTTGGGCCCCAGCATTTT.